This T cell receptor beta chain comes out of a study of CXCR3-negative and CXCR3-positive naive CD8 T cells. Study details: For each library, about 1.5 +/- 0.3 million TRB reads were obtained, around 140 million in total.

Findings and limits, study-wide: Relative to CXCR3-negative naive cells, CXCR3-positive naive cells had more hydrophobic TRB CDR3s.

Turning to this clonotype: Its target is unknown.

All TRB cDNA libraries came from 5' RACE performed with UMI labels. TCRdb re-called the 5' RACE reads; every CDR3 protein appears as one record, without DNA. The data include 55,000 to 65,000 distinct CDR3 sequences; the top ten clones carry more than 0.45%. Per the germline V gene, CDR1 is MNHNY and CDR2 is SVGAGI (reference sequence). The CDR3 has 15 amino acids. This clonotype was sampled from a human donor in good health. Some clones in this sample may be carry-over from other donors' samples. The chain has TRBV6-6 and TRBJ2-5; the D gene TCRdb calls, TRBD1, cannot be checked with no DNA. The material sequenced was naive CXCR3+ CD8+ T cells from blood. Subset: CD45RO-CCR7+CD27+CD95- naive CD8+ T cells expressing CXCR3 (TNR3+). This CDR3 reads CASSYATGGKETQYF.